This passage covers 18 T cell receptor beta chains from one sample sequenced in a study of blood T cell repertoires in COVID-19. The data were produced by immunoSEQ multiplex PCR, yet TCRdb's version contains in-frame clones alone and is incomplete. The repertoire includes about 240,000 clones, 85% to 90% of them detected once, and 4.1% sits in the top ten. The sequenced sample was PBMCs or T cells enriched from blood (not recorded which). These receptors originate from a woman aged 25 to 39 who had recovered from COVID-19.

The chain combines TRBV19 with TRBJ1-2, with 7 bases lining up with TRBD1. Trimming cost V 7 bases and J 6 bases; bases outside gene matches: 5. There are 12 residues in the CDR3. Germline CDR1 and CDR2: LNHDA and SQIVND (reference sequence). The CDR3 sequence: CASTEGAHGYTF. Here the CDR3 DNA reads TGTGCCAGTACCGAGGGGGCACATGGCTACACCTTC.

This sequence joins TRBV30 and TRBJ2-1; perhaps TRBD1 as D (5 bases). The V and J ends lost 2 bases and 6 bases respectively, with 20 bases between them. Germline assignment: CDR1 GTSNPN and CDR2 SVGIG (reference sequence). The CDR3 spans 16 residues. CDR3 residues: CAWSFSSGPQGNEQFF. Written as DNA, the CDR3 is TGTGCCTGGAGTTTCTCTTCTGGTCCCCAGGGCAATGAGCAGTTCTTC.

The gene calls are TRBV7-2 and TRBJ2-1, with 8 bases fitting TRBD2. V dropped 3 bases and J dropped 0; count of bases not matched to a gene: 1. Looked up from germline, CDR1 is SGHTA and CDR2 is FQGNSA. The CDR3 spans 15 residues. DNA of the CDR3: TGTGCCAGCAGCTTCAGCGGGAGCTCCTACAATGAGCAGTTCTTC. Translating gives CASSFSGSSYNEQFF.

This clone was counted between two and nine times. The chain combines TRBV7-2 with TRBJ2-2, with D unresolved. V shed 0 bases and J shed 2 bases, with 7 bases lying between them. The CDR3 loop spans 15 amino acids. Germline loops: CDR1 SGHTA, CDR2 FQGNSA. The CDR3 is CASSLASSNTGELFF. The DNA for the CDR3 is TGTGCCAGCAGCTTAGCTAGCAGCAACACCGGGGAGCTGTTTTTT.

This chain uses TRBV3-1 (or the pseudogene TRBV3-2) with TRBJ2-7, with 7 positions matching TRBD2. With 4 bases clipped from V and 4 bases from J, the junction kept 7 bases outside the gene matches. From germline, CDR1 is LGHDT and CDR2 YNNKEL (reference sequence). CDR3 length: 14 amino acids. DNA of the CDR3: TGTGCCAGCAGCCGGGTAGCGGGTCCGTACGAGCAGTACTTC. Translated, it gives CASSRVAGPYEQYF.

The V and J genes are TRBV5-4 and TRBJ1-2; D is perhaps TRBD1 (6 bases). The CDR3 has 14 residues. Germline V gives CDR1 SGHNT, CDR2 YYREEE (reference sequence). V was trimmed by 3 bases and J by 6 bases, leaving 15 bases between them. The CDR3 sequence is CASSWVGDTDGYTF. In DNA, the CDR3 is TGTGCCAGCAGCTGGGTAGGGGACACCGATGGCTACACCTTC.

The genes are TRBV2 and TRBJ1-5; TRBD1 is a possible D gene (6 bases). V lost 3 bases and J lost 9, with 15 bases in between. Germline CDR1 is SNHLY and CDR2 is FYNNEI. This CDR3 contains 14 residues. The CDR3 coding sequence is TGTGCCAGCAGTGAGCTGAGGGGGATTTTGCCCCAGCATTTT. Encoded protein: CASSELRGILPQHF.

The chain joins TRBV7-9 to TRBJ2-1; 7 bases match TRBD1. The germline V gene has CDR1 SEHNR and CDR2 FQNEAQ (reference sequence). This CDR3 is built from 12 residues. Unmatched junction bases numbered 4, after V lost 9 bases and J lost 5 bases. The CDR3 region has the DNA TGTGCCAGTGGGACAGTCCACAATGAGCAGTTCTTC. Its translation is CASGTVHNEQFF. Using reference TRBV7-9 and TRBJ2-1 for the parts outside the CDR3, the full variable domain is DTGVSQNPRHKITKRGQNVTFRCDPISEHNRLYWYRQTLGQGPEFLTYFQNEAQLEKSRLLSDRFSAERPKGSFSTLEIQRTEQGDSAMYLCASGTVHNEQFFGPGTRLTVL.

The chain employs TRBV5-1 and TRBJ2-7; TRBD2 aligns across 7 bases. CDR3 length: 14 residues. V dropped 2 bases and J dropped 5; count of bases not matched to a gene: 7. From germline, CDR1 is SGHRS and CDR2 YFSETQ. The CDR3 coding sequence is TGCGCCAGCAGCTTCCGGCGGGAGACGGACGAGCAGTACTTC. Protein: CASSFRRETDEQYF.

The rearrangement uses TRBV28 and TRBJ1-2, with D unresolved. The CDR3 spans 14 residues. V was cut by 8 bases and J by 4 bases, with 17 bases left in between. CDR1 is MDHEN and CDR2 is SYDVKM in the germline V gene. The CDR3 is CASSPGTAVYGYTF. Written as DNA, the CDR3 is TGTGCCAGCTCCCCAGGCACAGCGGTCTATGGCTACACCTTC.

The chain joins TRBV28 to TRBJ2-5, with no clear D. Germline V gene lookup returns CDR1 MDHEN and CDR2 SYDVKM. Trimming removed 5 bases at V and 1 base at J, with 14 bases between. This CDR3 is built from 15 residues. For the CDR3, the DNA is TGTGCCAGCAGTGATAGTTGGAGCCCCCAAGAGACCCAGTACTTC. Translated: CASSDSWSPQETQYF.

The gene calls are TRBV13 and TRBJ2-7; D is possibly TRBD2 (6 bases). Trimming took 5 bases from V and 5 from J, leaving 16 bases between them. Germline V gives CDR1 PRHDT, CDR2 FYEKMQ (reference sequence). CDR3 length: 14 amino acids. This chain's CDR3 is CASSNRDSTNEQYF. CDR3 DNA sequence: TGTGCCAGCAGCAACCGGGACTCGACTAACGAGCAGTACTTC. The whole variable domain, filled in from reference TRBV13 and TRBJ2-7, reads AAGVIQSPRHLIKEKRETATLKCYPIPRHDTVYWYQQGPGQDPQFLISFYEKMQSDKGSIPDRFSAQQFSDYHSELNMSSLELGDSALYFCASSNRDSTNEQYFGPGTRLTVT.

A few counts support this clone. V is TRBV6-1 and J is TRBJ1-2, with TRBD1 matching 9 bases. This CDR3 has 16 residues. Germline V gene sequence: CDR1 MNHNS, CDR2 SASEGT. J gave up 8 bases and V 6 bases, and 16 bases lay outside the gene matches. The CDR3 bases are TGTGCCAGCAGCGAAAGATACACAGGGGGCCGTGGAGGCTACACCTTC. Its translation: CASSERYTGGRGGYTF.

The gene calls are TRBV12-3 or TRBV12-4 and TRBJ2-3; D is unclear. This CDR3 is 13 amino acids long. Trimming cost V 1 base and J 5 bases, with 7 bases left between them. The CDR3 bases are TGTGCCAGCAGTTTAGGGGCCAGAGATACGCAGTATTTT. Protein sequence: CASSLGARDTQYF.

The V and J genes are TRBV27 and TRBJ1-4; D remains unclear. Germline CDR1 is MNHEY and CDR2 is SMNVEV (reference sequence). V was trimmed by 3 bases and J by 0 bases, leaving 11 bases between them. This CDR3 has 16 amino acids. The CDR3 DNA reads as TGTGCCAGCAGTTTCCCCGCGATAGCAACTAATGAAAAACTGTTTTTT. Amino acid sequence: CASSFPAIATNEKLFF.

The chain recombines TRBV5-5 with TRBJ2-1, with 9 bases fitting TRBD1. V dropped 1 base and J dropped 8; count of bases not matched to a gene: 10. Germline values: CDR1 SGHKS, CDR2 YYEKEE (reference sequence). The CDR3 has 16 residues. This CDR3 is CASSLFAGQGLDEQFF. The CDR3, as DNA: TGTGCCAGCAGCTTGTTTGCGGGACAGGGTCTGGATGAGCAGTTCTTC.

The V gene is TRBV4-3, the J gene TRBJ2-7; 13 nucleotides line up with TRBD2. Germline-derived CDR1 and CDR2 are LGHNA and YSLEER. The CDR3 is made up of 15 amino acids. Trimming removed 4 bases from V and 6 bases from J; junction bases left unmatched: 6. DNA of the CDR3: TGCGCCAGCAGCCGAGGACTAGCGGGAGATCGCGAGCAGTACTTC. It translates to CASSRGLAGDREQYF.

Here the CDR3 reads CSASFQEAFF. The CDR3 DNA reads TGCAGTGCTAGTTTTCAAGAAGCTTTCTTT. The gene calls are TRBV20-1 and TRBJ1-1; D uncertain. The germline V gene has CDR1 DFQATT and CDR2 SNEGSKA (reference sequence). The V end lost 3 bases, the J end lost 8 bases, and 7 bases lay between the germline ends. The CDR3 consists of 10 residues.